These T cell receptor beta chains were read from a single sample in a study of human T cells and chemical hapten exposure. Each CDR3 protein gets one entry after TCRdb re-called the RACE reads with MiXCR. The sample has some 99,000 distinct CDR3 sequences, 9.2% seen once. Source: whole blood, taken in connection with sensitization to the hapten diphenylcyclopropenone (DPC). Receptors were obtained from a woman between 40 and 50 years old with alopecia areata. Some clones in this sample may be carry-over from other donors' samples. The CDR3 runs from the conserved cysteine through the conserved F or W. Each record gives: CDR3 protein, CDR3 DNA, clone size, D gene, J gene, V gene. D genes are given only for firm matches. Not all rows give a size; the values are once, few, many and, for expanded clones, a class.

CASSWGRESEKLFF,TGTGCCAGCAGTTGGGGCAGGGAGAGTGAAAAACTGTTTTTT,-,-,TRBJ1-4,TRBV6-5
CASSLVAAHTGELFF,TGTGCCAGCAGCTTGGTAGCAGCCCACACCGGGGAGCTGTTTTTT,-,-,TRBJ2-2,TRBV5-4
CASSPGSGGANVLTF,TGTGCCAGCAGCCCGGGATCGGGTGGGGCCAACGTCCTGACTTTC,few,-,TRBJ2-6,TRBV12-3/TRBV12-4
CASSIGSGGVNEQFF,TGTGCCAGTAGTATAGGGTCCGGGGGGGTCAATGAGCAGTTCTTC,-,TRBD2,TRBJ2-1,TRBV19
CSASITGGGTEAFF,TGCAGTGCTAGCATTACGGGAGGGGGCACTGAAGCTTTCTTT,-,-,TRBJ1-1,TRBV20-1
CASSLQQGNGYTF,TGTGCCAGCAGTTTACAACAGGGGAATGGCTACACCTTC,many,TRBD1,TRBJ1-2,TRBV27
CAISVGGAVAYEQYF,TGTGCCATCAGTGTTGGGGGGGCAGTCGCCTACGAGCAGTACTTC,few,-,TRBJ2-7,TRBV10-3
CASTAPGNGANVLTF,TGTGCCAGCACCGCTCCGGGGAATGGGGCCAACGTCCTGACTTTC,few,-,TRBJ2-6,TRBV28
CANTLLSYNRDRIRPRQPQHF,TGTGCCAACACACTACTGTCTTATAACCGGGACAGAATAAGACCGCGGCAGCCCCAGCATTTT,many,TRBD1,TRBJ1-5,TRBV6-2/TRBV6-3
CSVFPTRQGRLGYTF,TGCAGTGTTTTCCCCACCCGACAGGGAAGGCTTGGCTACACCTTC,few,TRBD1,TRBJ1-2,TRBV20-1
CSARLRDRVNYGYTF,TGCAGTGCTAGACTCCGGGACAGGGTAAACTATGGCTACACCTTC,few,TRBD1,TRBJ1-2,TRBV20-1
CASSFSTSFGETQYF,TGTGCCAGCAGCTTTTCTACTAGCTTTGGAGAGACCCAGTACTTC,-,-,TRBJ2-5,TRBV13
CASSLAVGNSLSYEQYF,TGTGCCAGCAGCTTAGCGGTCGGAAATAGCTTATCCTACGAGCAGTACTTC,many,-,TRBJ2-7,TRBV7-6
CASSFRRTTDTQYF,TGTGCCAGCAGCTTTAGGCGGACCACAGATACGCAGTATTTT,-,-,TRBJ2-3,TRBV7-2
CASRSQPNTEAFF,TGTGCCAGCAGGTCTCAACCGAACACTGAAGCTTTCTTT,-,-,TRBJ1-1,TRBV7-9
CASIGGVYNEQFF,TGTGCCAGCATTGGGGGTGTTTACAATGAGCAGTTCTTC,many,-,TRBJ2-1,TRBV2
CASSLYGVKNIQYF,TGTGCCAGCAGCTTATACGGGGTGAAAAACATTCAGTACTTC,many,-,TRBJ2-4,TRBV7-2
CASRPYSNEQFF,TGTGCCAGCAGACCTTACTCGAATGAGCAGTTCTTC,few,-,TRBJ2-1,TRBV6-6
CASSLYRLGQGTADTQYF,TGTGCCAGCAGTTTATATAGATTGGGACAGGGGACCGCAGATACGCAGTATTTT,few,TRBD1,TRBJ2-3,TRBV28
CASTGGMGQPQHF,TGTGCCAGCACGGGGGGCATGGGACAGCCCCAGCATTTT,many,-,TRBJ1-5,TRBV6-2/TRBV6-3
CASRAKPARGNEQFF,TGTGCCAGCAGAGCCAAGCCAGCGCGAGGAAATGAGCAGTTCTTC,many,-,TRBJ2-1,TRBV2
CASSLDQPQHF,TGTGCCAGCAGCTTAGATCAGCCCCAGCATTTT,many,-,TRBJ1-5,TRBV7-9
CASSLRTGGSTDTQYF,TGTGCCAGCAGCTTAAGGACGGGGGGATCCACAGATACGCAGTATTTT,few,TRBD2,TRBJ2-3,TRBV7-8
CASSSTTGRFGARGETQYF,TGTGCCAGCAGTTCCACGACAGGAAGGTTCGGGGCAAGGGGAGAGACCCAGTACTTC,few,-,TRBJ2-5,TRBV27
CASRGTGWSTEAFF,TGTGCCAGCAGGGGGACAGGGTGGAGCACTGAAGCTTTCTTT,few,TRBD1,TRBJ1-1,TRBV27
CSAPDYQRAQYF,TGCAGTGCGCCGGACTACCAGAGGGCCCAGTACTTC,-,-,TRBJ2-5,TRBV20-1
CASSTHRGTGELFF,TGTGCCAGCAGCACCCACAGGGGCACCGGGGAGCTGTTTTTT,-,TRBD1,TRBJ2-2,TRBV11-2
CASSLALPSGGANVLTF,TGTGCCAGCAGCTTAGCCCTCCCTAGCGGGGGGGCCAACGTCCTGACTTTC,few,TRBD2,TRBJ2-6,TRBV7-8
CACWPVGYNSPLHF,TGTGCCTGCTGGCCAGTGGGTTATAATTCACCCCTCCACTTT,-,-,TRBJ1-6,TRBV5-8
CASSLQTGHLLSYEQYF,TGTGCCAGCAGCCTACAAACGGGACACCTCCTCTCCTACGAGCAGTACTTC,few,-,TRBJ2-7,TRBV6-2/TRBV6-3
CASSQAWGAAYEQYF,TGTGCCAGCAGCCAAGCCTGGGGGGCAGCCTACGAGCAGTACTTC,many,-,TRBJ2-7,TRBV14
CASSPGQGEYEQYF,TGTGCCAGCAGCCCGGGACAGGGTGAATACGAGCAGTACTTC,few,TRBD1,TRBJ2-7,TRBV6-5
CASSPNFLGGTEAFF,TGTGCCAGCAGCCCAAATTTTTTAGGTGGCACTGAAGCTTTCTTT,few,-,TRBJ1-1,TRBV9
CASSLTAANTEAFF,TGTGCCAGCAGCTTAACGGCGGCGAACACTGAAGCTTTCTTT,few,-,TRBJ1-1,TRBV13
CASSLYGSGVNEQFF,TGTGCCAGCAGCTTATACGGAAGCGGGGTCAATGAGCAGTTCTTC,few,TRBD2,TRBJ2-1,TRBV7-2
CASSQDWRGQRELFF,TGCGCCAGCAGCCAAGACTGGAGGGGGCAAAGGGAGCTGTTTTTT,many,-,TRBJ2-2,TRBV4-3
CASSPQAGGYNEQFF,TGCGCCAGCAGCCCCCAAGCGGGGGGTTACAATGAGCAGTTCTTC,few,TRBD2,TRBJ2-1,TRBV5-1
CAIRSTGDGYTF,TGTGCCATCCGTAGCACAGGGGATGGCTACACCTTC,few,TRBD1,TRBJ1-2,TRBV10-3
CASSPGERSYEQYF,TGTGCCAGCAGCCCAGGGGAGAGGTCCTACGAGCAGTACTTC,-,-,TRBJ2-7,TRBV2
CASNPTGVDMETQYF,TGCGCCAGCAATCCAACAGGGGTAGATATGGAGACCCAGTACTTC,many,TRBD1,TRBJ2-5,TRBV5-1
CASSLAGGPTDTQYF,TGTGCCAGCAGCTTAGCGGGGGGGCCAACAGATACGCAGTATTTT,few,-,TRBJ2-3,TRBV7-2
CASSFNQPQHF,TGTGCCAGCAGCTTTAATCAGCCCCAGCATTTT,few,-,TRBJ1-5,TRBV7-3
CASSEIASAGELFF,TGTGCCAGCAGTGAAATAGCTAGCGCCGGGGAGCTGTTTTTT,many,-,TRBJ2-2,TRBV2
CASSPVTGTPFYEQYF,TGTGCCAGCTCACCAGTAACAGGGACCCCTTTCTACGAGCAGTACTTC,few,-,TRBJ2-7,TRBV18
CASSQEGWTGFHEQFF,TGTGCCAGCAGCCAAGAAGGGTGGACAGGGTTTCATGAGCAGTTCTTC,-,TRBD1,TRBJ2-1,TRBV3-1
CASSQHPTGVANTGELFF,TGTGCCAGCAGCCAACATCCGACAGGGGTGGCGAACACCGGGGAGCTGTTTTTT,few,TRBD1,TRBJ2-2,TRBV4-2
CASSRVRGADTQYF,TGTGCCAGCAGCCGTGTAAGGGGGGCAGATACGCAGTATTTT,-,-,TRBJ2-3,TRBV7-2
CASSQAGTGVALPREQFF,TGCGCCAGCAGCCAAGCGGGGACAGGGGTAGCCTTACCTCGGGAGCAGTTCTTC,-,TRBD1,TRBJ2-1,TRBV4-3
CSARVGSTGAKNIQYF,TGCAGTGCTAGAGTGGGGTCGACGGGAGCCAAAAACATTCAGTACTTC,many,-,TRBJ2-4,TRBV20-1
CAIKQAKNTEAFF,TGTGCCATCAAACAGGCCAAAAACACTGAAGCTTTCTTT,-,-,TRBJ1-1,TRBV10-3
CASSLVTTVLYEQYF,TGTGCCAGCAGCTTAGTTACGACAGTACTCTACGAGCAGTACTTC,-,-,TRBJ2-7,TRBV11-1
CASTTPPRDRAGRTGELFF,TGTGCCAGCACCACTCCCCCTCGGGACAGGGCTGGGAGGACCGGGGAGCTGTTTTTT,few,-,TRBJ2-2,TRBV21-1
CASSPPAGGYEQYF,TGTGCCAGCAGCCCCCCAGCAGGGGGCTACGAGCAGTACTTC,few,TRBD1,TRBJ2-7,TRBV7-2
CASSLDGGRTQYF,TGTGCCAGCAGCTTAGATGGGGGCCGTACGCAGTATTTT,few,-,TRBJ2-3,TRBV7-9
CASSSESYGYTF,TGTGCCAGCAGTTCCGAGAGCTATGGCTACACCTTC,many,-,TRBJ1-2,TRBV28
CASSQGDRGGYEQYF,TGCGCCAGCAGCCAAGGTGACAGGGGTGGGTACGAGCAGTACTTC,many,TRBD1,TRBJ2-7,TRBV4-3
CASSQTGTGPYEQYF,TGTGCCAGCAGCCAGACCGGGACAGGACCCTACGAGCAGTACTTC,few,TRBD1,TRBJ2-7,TRBV11-2